The 27 T cell receptor beta chains presented below share a single source sample, sequenced in a study of CD8+ T cells in alopecia areata listed by TCRdb under 2018. The time point label for this specimen denotes: baseline before oral tofacitinib. The method was the immunoSEQ multiplex PCR assay. RNA was extracted from all samples and reverse transcribed into cDNA as template for TCR sequencing. Here the immuneACCESS table is served through TCRdb, limited to in-frame sequences with V and J called. Missing clones are a known gap in these copies; in checked studies unresolved V genes cover under half, and the rest lacks a known reason. Present in this sample are 200,000 or so clones, 57% of which were seen just once. Around 0.44% of the sample is in the top ten clones. Sequenced material: CD4+ T cells sorted from blood, taken at week 0. The receptors were sampled from a human donor with alopecia areata.

The rearrangement uses TRBV19 and TRBJ1-5; D uncertain. CDR3 length: 17 residues. The germline CDR1 and CDR2 sequences are LNHDA and SQIVND (reference sequence). Trimming stripped 5 bases from V and 2 bases from J, with 19 bases between. The CDR3 spells CASSSQTGVLGNQPQHF. CDR3 coding DNA: TGTGCCAGTAGTTCCCAGACGGGAGTCTTGGGCAATCAGCCCCAGCATTTT. Full variable domain (remainder filled in from reference TRBV19 and TRBJ1-5): DGGITQSPKYLFRKEGQNVTLSCEQNLNHDAMYWYRQDPGQGLRLIYYSQIVNDFQKGDIAEGYSVSREKKESFPLTVTSAQKNPTAFYLCASSSQTGVLGNQPQHFGDGTRLSIL.

Only a few counts were recorded for this clone. J is TRBJ2-2 and V is TRBV6-5, with 10 bases identical to TRBD1. There are 15 residues in the CDR3. The J segment lost 6 bases and the V segment lost 7 bases, leaving 8 bases of the junction unmatched. Germline CDR1 MNHEY, CDR2 SVGAGI. The CDR3 region has the DNA TGTGCCAGCAATTCCCGGGACAGGGGATCCGGGGAGCTGTTTTTT. Translation gives CASNSRDRGSGELFF.

The chain links TRBV30 to TRBJ1-2; TRBD1 agrees at 8 bases. From germline, CDR1 is GTSNPN and CDR2 SVGIG (reference sequence). The length of the CDR3 is 14 residues. Trimming removed 3 bases from V and 4 bases from J; junction bases left unmatched: 7. CDR3 region: CAWSSGQGGYGYTF. In nucleotides, the CDR3 is TGTGCCTGGAGCTCCGGACAGGGAGGCTATGGCTACACCTTC.

The chain employs TRBV4-1 and TRBJ1-5, with 11 bases aligning to TRBD1. J was trimmed by 7 bases and V by 4 bases; bases with no gene match: 12. This CDR3 is built from 17 residues. CDR1 is MGHRA, CDR2 YSYEKL, per germline. CDR3 coding DNA: TGCGCCAGCAGCCCGATACCCCGGACAGGGGGCTGGCAGCCCCAGCATTTT. Protein sequence: CASSPIPRTGGWQPQHF.

The chain is built from TRBV13 and TRBJ2-1; maybe TRBD2 (6 bases). This CDR3 contains 15 residues. Trimming took 1 base from V and 3 from J, leaving 10 bases between them. From germline, CDR1 is PRHDT and CDR2 FYEKMQ (reference sequence). The CDR3 spells CASSLDGRGYNEQFF. The CDR3 region has the DNA TGTGCCAGCAGCTTAGACGGGAGAGGCTACAATGAGCAGTTCTTC.

The chain recombines TRBV30 with TRBJ2-1; 7 bases are shared with TRBD1. CDR1 and CDR2 from the germline V gene are GTSNPN and SVGIG (reference sequence). The CDR3 has 13 amino acids. V lost 4 bases, J lost 7 bases, and 7 bases stayed unmatched. The CDR3: CAWNKGALNEQFF. In DNA, the CDR3 is TGTGCCTGGAACAAGGGGGCCTTAAATGAGCAGTTCTTC.

V usage is TRBV9 and J usage is TRBJ1-4; no definite D call. The V end lost 3 bases, the J end lost 5 bases, and 11 bases lay between the germline ends. Germline V lookup: CDR1 SGDLS, CDR2 YYNGEE. The CDR3 covers 14 residues. CDR3 sequence reads: CASSATNENEKLFF. CDR3 DNA sequence: TGTGCCAGCAGCGCCACAAATGAAAATGAAAAACTGTTTTTT.

The rearrangement uses TRBV25-1 and TRBJ1-2; D unresolved. Germline CDR1 is MGHDK and CDR2 is SYGVNS. The CDR3 loop spans 15 amino acids. V lost 1 base to trimming and J lost 8 bases, with 17 bases between them. The CDR3 region is CASSESLGAERGYTF. CDR3 DNA sequence: TGTGCCAGCAGTGAATCGTTGGGCGCAGAGAGGGGCTACACCTTC.

This sequence joins TRBV14 and TRBJ2-1, with 8 bases fitting TRBD2. This CDR3 region has 11 residues. V lost 8 bases to trimming and J lost 15 bases; unmatched junction nucleotides: 9. Germline values: CDR1 SGHDN, CDR2 FVKESK. The CDR3 protein is CASGVSGRRFF. The CDR3 region has the DNA TGTGCCAGCGGTGTAAGCGGGAGACGGTTCTTC.

The chain employs TRBV29-1 and TRBJ2-3, with D possibly TRBD1 on 5 matching bases. CDR3 size: 14 residues. Trimming cost V 7 bases and J 1 base, with 15 bases left between them. Germline CDR1 and CDR2: SQVTM and ANQGSEA. This CDR3 is CSAWEDSRTDTQYF. The CDR3 DNA sequence: TGCAGCGCCTGGGAAGACAGCCGCACAGATACGCAGTATTTT.

The J gene is TRBJ1-3, the V gene TRBV29-1, with 8 bases that match TRBD1. CDR1 SQVTM and CDR2 ANQGSEA come from the germline V gene. This CDR3 region has 13 residues. The junction had 3 bases not matched to a gene; V was cut back by 4 bases and J by 4 bases. CDR3 coding DNA: TGCAGCGTTGGGGACAGGCAGGGAAACACCATATATTTT. Protein product: CSVGDRQGNTIYF.

The rearrangement links TRBV4-1 to TRBJ2-2; D remains ambiguous. The CDR3 is 16 amino acids. CDR1 and CDR2 (germline): MGHRA, YSYEKL. The ends were cut back, 1 base at V and 1 base at J, with 10 bases in the middle. The DNA of the CDR3 is TGCGCCAGCAGCCAAGCCCGGTTACGGAACACCGGGGAGCTGTTTTTT. Translating it yields CASSQARLRNTGELFF.

The V call is TRBV29-1, the J call TRBJ1-2, with 8 bases aligning to TRBD1. The V segment lost 4 bases and the J segment 4 bases; nucleotides outside the gene matches: 8. Germline V gene sequence: CDR1 SQVTM, CDR2 ANQGSEA. The CDR3 contains 14 residues. CDR3 sequence (DNA): TGCAGCGTTGGAACAGGGGGGGCGTTCTATGGCTACACCTTC. Translated, it gives CSVGTGGAFYGYTF.

The chain recombines TRBV30 with TRBJ1-4; D is unresolved. CDR3 size: 15 residues. Germline CDR1 reads GTSNPN; CDR2 reads SVGIG (reference sequence). Trimming took 4 bases from V and 4 from J, leaving 16 bases between them. The CDR3 region is CAWTARGLSNEKLFF. CDR3 in DNA: TGTGCCTGGACCGCACGGGGTTTGAGTAATGAAAAACTGTTTTTT.

The chain recombines TRBV28 with TRBJ2-7; no reliable D call. Germline V CDR1 and CDR2: MDHEN, SYDVKM. The CDR3 totals 13 residues. With 1 base removed from V and 0 bases from J, the gap between germline ends came to 4 bases. The CDR3 loop is CASSLYSSYEQYF. CDR3 nucleotide sequence: TGTGCCAGCAGTTTATACAGCTCCTACGAGCAGTACTTC.

The chain recombines TRBV4-1 with TRBJ2-7; 8 bases are shared with TRBD1. The germline gives CDR1 MGHRA, CDR2 YSYEKL. Trimming took 1 base from V and 3 from J; bases not matched to a gene: 8. The CDR3 has 16 residues. The CDR3 nucleotides are TGCGCCAGCAGCCAAGGAGGCGCAGGGGGCTTCTACGAGCAGTACTTC. Translation gives CASSQGGAGGFYEQYF.

This clone was seen only a few times. The gene calls are TRBV6-5 and TRBJ2-3, with a tentative D call TRBD2 (5 bases). The V gene lost 7 bases and the J gene lost 1 base, with 15 bases spanning the gap. This CDR3 spans 15 amino acids. The germline V gene has CDR1 MNHEY and CDR2 SVGAGI. Here the CDR3 reads CASTEFPEGTDTQYF. The CDR3 nucleotides are TGTGCCAGCACGGAGTTTCCGGAGGGCACAGATACGCAGTATTTT.

A word on this clone: The same CDR3 arises from other DNA sequences in this sample as well. V is TRBV5-1 and J is TRBJ2-6; D ambiguous. Looked up from germline, CDR1 is SGHRS and CDR2 is YFSETQ. The length of the CDR3 is 14 residues. V was pared by 0 bases and J by 4 bases, with 5 bases between. The CDR3 coding sequence is TGCGCCAGCAGCTTGGGGGCCGGGGCCAACGTCCTGACTTTC. It translates to CASSLGAGANVLTF.

The V call is TRBV4-2, the J call TRBJ2-1, with 15 bases aligning to TRBD2. The V gene's germline CDR1 is LGHNA and CDR2 YNFKEQ. This CDR3 spans 16 amino acids. V gave up 5 bases and J gave up 4 bases; unmatched junction bases: 3. Here the CDR3 reads CASSSGLAGGYNEQFF. Written as DNA, the CDR3 is TGTGCCAGCAGCTCGGGACTAGCGGGGGGTTACAATGAGCAGTTCTTC.

This rearrangement joins TRBV30 to TRBJ1-1; the D gene is possibly TRBD1 (5 bases). Germline assignment: CDR1 GTSNPN and CDR2 SVGIG (reference sequence). The CDR3 has 14 amino acids. Trimming removed 3 bases at V and 1 base at J, with 12 bases between. In nucleotides, the CDR3 is TGTGCCTGGAGGAGGGGACCGTCGAACACTGAAGCTTTCTTT. As protein: CAWRRGPSNTEAFF.

This clone has more than one count but fewer than ten. One end of the junction varies from germline; a read error may be responsible. The V call is TRBV10-3, the J call TRBJ2-3; 11 bases agree with TRBD2. The CDR3 contains 14 residues. The germline V gene has CDR1 ENHRY and CDR2 SYGVKD. As DNA, the CDR3 is TGTGCCATCAGTGAGCCCGGGACTAGCGGAGGCCTCCTCTTT. Translation: CAISEPGTSGGLLF.

Note on this clone: Other nucleotide sequences from this sample produce the same CDR3. J is TRBJ2-1 and V is TRBV4-2; 7 bases are a match to TRBD1. V shed 0 bases, J shed 10 bases, and the junction held 0 bases outside the gene matches. Germline-derived CDR1 and CDR2 are LGHNA and YNFKEQ. The CDR3 sequence is 12 residues long. CDR3 bases: TGTGCCAGCAGCCAAGAAGGGGGCGAGCAGTTCTTC. Translated, it gives CASSQEGGEQFF.

This clone was seen a handful of times. This chain joins TRBV4-1 and TRBJ1-2; D is undetermined. Germline-derived CDR1 and CDR2 are MGHRA and YSYEKL. Trimming pared 3 bases from V and 5 bases from J, leaving 16 bases between. The CDR3 totals 15 residues. The CDR3 is CASSHVVRSRYGYTF. CDR3 nucleotide sequence: TGCGCCAGCAGCCACGTAGTCCGTAGCCGGTATGGCTACACCTTC.

The V gene is TRBV29-1, the J gene TRBJ2-2, with D uncertain. The CDR3 runs 14 residues. Trimming removed 2 bases at V and 0 bases at J, with 7 bases between. Germline V lookup: CDR1 SQVTM, CDR2 ANQGSEA. The CDR3 nucleotides read TGCAGCGTTGAATGGGTCGCGAACACCGGGGAGCTGTTTTTT. Amino acid sequence: CSVEWVANTGELFF.

The V call is TRBV10-1, the J call TRBJ2-3, with D uncertain. The CDR3 sequence is 13 residues long. Per germline, CDR1 WNHNN and CDR2 SYGVQD (reference sequence). V lost 6 bases and J lost 2, with 9 bases in between. This CDR3 is CASSAQNTDTQYF. The CDR3 nucleotides are TGCGCCAGCAGCGCACAGAACACAGATACGCAGTATTTT.

CDR3 residues: CASSVTGGQPQHF. CDR3 DNA: TGTGCCAGTAGTGTGACAGGGGGTCAGCCCCAGCATTTT. The chain couples TRBV19 to TRBJ1-5; 9 nucleotides match TRBD1. J lost 6 bases, V lost 5 bases, and 2 bases had no gene match. This CDR3 has 13 residues. Germline CDR1 is LNHDA and CDR2 is SQIVND (reference sequence).

Only one count was recorded for this clone. J is TRBJ1-1 and V is TRBV7-9; TRBD1 matches 7 bases. This CDR3 comprises 15 residues. The J segment lost 1 base and the V segment lost 5 bases, leaving 7 bases of the junction unmatched. Looked up from germline, CDR1 is SEHNR and CDR2 is FQNEAQ (reference sequence). CDR3 in amino acids: CASSPRDSRNTEAFF. The CDR3 DNA reads as TGTGCCAGCAGCCCCCGGGACAGCCGGAACACTGAAGCTTTCTTT.